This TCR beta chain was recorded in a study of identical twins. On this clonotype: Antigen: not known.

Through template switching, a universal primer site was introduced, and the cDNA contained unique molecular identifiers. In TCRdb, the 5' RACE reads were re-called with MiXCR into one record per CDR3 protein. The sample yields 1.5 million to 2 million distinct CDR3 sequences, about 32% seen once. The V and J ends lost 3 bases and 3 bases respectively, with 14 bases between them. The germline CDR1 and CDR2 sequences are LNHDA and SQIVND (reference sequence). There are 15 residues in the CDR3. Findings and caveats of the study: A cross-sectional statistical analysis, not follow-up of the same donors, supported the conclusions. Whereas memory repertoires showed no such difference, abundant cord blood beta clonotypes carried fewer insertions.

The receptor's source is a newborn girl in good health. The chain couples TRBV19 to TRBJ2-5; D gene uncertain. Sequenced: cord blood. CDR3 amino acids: CASSISLGSEETQYF. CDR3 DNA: TGTGCCAGTAGTATTTCTTTGGGGTCAGAAGAGACCCAGTACTTC.